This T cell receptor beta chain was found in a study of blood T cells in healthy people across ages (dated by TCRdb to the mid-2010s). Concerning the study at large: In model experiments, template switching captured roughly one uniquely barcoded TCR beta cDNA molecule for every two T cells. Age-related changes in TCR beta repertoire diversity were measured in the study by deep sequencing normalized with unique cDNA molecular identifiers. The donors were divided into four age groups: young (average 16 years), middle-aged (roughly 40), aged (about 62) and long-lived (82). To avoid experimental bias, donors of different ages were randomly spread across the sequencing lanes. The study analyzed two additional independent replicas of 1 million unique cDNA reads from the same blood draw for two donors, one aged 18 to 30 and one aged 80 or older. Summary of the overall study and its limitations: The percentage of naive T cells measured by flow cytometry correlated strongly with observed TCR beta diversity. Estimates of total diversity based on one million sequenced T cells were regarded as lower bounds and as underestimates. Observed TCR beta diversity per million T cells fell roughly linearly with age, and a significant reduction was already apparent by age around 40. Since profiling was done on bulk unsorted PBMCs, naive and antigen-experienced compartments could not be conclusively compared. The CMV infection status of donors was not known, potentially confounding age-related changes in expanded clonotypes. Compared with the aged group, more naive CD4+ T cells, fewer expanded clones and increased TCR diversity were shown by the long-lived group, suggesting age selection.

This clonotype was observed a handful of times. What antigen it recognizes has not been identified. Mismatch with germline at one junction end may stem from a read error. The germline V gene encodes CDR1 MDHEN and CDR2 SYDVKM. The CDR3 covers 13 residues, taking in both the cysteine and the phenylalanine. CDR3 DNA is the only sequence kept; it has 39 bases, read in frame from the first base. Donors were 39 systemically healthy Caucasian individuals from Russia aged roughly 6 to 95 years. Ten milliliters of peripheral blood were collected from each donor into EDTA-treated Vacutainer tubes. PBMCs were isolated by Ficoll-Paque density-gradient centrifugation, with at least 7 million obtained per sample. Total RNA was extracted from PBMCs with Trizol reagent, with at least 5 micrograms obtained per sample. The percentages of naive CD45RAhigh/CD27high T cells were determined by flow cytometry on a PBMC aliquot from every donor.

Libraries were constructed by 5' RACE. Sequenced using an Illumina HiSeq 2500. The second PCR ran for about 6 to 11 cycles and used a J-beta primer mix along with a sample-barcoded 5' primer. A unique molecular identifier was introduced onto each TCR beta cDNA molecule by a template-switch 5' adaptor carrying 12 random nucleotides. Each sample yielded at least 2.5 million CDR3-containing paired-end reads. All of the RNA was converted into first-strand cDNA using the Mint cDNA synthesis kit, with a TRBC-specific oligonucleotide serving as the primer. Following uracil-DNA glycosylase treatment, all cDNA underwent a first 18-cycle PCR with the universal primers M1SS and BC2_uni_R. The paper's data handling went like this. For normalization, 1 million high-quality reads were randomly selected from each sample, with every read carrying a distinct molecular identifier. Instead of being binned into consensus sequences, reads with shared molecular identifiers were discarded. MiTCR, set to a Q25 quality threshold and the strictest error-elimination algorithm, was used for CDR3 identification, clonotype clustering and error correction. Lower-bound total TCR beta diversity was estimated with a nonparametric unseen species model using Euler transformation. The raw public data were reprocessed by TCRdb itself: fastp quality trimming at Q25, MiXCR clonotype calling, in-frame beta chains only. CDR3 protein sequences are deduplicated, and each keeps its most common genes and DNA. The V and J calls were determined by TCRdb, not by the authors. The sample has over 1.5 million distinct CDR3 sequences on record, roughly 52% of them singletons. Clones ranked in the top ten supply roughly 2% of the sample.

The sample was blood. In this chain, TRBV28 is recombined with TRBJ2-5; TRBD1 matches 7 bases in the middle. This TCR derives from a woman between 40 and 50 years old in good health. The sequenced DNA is TGTGCCAGCAGTTCTGACAGGGCAGAGAGCCAGTACTTC. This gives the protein CASSSDRAESQYF.